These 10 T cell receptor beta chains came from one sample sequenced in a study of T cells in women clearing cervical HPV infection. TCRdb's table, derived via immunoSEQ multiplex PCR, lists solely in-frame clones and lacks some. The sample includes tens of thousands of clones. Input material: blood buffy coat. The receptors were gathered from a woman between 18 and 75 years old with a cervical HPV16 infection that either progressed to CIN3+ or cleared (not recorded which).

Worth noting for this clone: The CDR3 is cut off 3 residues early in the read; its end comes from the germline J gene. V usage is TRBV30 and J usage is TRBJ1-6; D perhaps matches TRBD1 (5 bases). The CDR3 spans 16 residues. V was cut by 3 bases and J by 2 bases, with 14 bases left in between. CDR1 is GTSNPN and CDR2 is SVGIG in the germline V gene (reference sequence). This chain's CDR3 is CAWRATGTPYNSPLHF. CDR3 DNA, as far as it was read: TGTGCCTGGAGAGCAACAGGAACCCCCTATAATTCACCC. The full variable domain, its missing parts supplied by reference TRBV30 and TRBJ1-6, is SQTIHQWPATLVQPVGSPLSLECTVEGTSNPNLYWYRQAAGRGLQLLFYSVGIGQISSEVPQNLSASRPQDRQFILSSKKLLLSDSGFYLCAWRATGTPYNSPLHFGNGTRLTVT.

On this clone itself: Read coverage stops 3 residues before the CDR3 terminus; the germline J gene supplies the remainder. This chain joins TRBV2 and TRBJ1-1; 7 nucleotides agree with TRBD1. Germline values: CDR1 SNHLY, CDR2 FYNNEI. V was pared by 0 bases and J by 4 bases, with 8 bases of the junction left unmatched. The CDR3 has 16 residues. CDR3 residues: CASSEAYDRVITEAFF. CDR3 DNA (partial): TGTGCCAGCAGTGAAGCATACGACAGGGTGATCACTGAA.

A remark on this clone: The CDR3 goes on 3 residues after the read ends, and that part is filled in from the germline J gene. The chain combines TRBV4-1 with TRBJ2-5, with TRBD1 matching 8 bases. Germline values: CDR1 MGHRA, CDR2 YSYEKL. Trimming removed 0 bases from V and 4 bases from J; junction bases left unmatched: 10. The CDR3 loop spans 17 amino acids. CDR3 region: CASSQDGGTGISETQYF. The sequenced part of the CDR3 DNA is TGCGCCAGCAGCCAAGACGGTGGGACAGGCATCTCAGAGACC.

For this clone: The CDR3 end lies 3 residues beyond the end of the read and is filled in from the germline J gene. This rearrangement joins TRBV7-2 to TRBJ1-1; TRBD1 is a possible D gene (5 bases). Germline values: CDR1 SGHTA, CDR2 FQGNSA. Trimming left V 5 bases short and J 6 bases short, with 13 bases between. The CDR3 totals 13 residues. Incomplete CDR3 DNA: TGTGCCAGCAGCATCGGACATGGGGCTGAA. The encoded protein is CASSIGHGAE. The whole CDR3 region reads CASSIGHGAEAFF.

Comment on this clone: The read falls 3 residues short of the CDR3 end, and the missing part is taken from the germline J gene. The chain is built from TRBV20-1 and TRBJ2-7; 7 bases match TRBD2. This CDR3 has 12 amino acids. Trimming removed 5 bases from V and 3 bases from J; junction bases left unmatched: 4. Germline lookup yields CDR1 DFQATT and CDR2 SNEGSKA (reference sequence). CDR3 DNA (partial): TGCAGTGCTTCCGGCGGGGGCTACGAG. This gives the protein CSASGGGYE. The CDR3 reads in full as CSASGGGYEQYF.

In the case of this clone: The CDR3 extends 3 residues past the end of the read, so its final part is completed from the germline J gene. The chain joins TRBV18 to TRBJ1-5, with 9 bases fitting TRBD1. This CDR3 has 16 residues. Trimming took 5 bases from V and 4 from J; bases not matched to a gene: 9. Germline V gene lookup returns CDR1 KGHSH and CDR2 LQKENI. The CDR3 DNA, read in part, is TGTGCCAGCTCATCACAGACGGACAGGGGTAATCAGCCC. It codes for CASSSQTDRGNQP. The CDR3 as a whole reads CASSSQTDRGNQPQHF.

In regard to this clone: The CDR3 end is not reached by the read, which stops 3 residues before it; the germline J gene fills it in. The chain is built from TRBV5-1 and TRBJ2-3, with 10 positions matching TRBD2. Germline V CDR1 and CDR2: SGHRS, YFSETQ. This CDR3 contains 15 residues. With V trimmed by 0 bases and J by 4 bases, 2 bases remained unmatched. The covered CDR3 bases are TGCGCCAGCAGCTTGGCTCTAGCGGGGGCAGATACG. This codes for CASSLALAGADT. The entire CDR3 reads CASSLALAGADTQYF.

The sequenced CDR3 bases are TGTGCCAGCAGCTCCCGGGACACTTACAATGAG. Its translation: CASSSRDTYNE. The full-length CDR3 reads as CASSSRDTYNEQFF. The chain employs TRBV14 and TRBJ2-1; D possibly corresponds to TRBD1 (6 bases). The sequence runs out 3 residues before the end of the CDR3; the remainder is reconstructed from the germline J gene. CDR1 is SGHDN and CDR2 is FVKESK in the germline V gene. The CDR3 runs to 14 residues. Between the trimmed V and J ends, which lost 5 bases and 4 bases, there was a span of 12 bases. The whole variable domain, remainder taken from reference TRBV14 and TRBJ2-1, is EAGVTQFPSHSVIEKGQTVTLRCDPISGHDNLYWYRRVMGKEIKFLLHFVKESKQDESGMPNNRFLAERTGGTYSTLKVQPAELEDSGVYFCASSSRDTYNEQFFGPGTRLTVL.

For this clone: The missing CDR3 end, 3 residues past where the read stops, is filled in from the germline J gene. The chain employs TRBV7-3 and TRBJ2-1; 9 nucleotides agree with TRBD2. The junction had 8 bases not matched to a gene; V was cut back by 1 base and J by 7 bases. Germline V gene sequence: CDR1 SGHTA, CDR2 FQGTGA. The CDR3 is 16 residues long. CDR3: CASSLMAGGLRNEQFF. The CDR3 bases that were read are TGTGCCAGCAGCTTAATGGCGGGGGGGCTAAGGAATGAG.

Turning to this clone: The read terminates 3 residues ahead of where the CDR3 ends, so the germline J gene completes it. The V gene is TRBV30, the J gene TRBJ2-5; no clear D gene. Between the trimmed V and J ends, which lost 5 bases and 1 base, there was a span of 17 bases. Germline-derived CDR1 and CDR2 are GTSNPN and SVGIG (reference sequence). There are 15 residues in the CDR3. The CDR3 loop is CAWGGSRGAQETQYF. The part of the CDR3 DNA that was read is TGTGCCTGGGGCGGATCCAGAGGAGCCCAAGAGACC.